This T cell receptor (beta chain) was documented in a study of CD8+ T cells in alopecia areata. Study information: At a dose of 5 to 10 mg twice daily, oral tofacitinib was given to treated patients. Overall study results and limits: Higher clonality and more expanded CD8+ clones appeared in lesional than normal scalp. Although TCR sharing was seen in mice, sharing across patients was less clear, possibly for HLA-related reasons.

CDR1 is SGHTA and CDR2 is FQGTGA in the germline V gene. Trimming removed 5 bases at V and 1 base at J, with 14 bases between. CDR3 length: 15 residues. Sequencing relied on a cDNA template that was reverse transcribed from extracted RNA. Clones were sequenced by immunoSEQ multiplex PCR, and TCRdb holds only the in-frame ones, with some missing. The data contain 220,000 or so clones, 57% of them seen just once; the ten biggest clones take up more than 0.4%. To note about this clone: Its antigen is unidentified.

It was from PBMCs that CD4+ and CD8+ T cells were sorted. The sequenced sample was CD4+ T cells sorted from blood, obtained at week 0. The sequence was collected from a human donor with alopecia areata. V usage is TRBV7-3 and J usage is TRBJ1-2; D is perhaps TRBD1 (5 bases). DNA of the CDR3: TGTGCCAGCAGCCCGACGGGACCGATTAACTATGGCTACACCTTC. Protein: CASSPTGPINYGYTF.